This entry is about one T cell receptor beta chain. Each CDR3 protein is one row after TCRdb ran MiXCR on the RACE reads. The sample yields around 120,000 distinct CDR3 sequences, roughly 12% seen once. This sample was included in a study of human T cells and chemical hapten exposure. Study-wide context: Sensitizing treatment utilized 2% DPC over a roughly 2 cm by roughly 2 cm portion of upper inner arm skin.

Time point given: pre-sensitization, week 0. Treatment here: therapeutic diphenylcyclopropenone sensitization with weekly scalp DPC. The study enrolled 18 to 70-year-old alopecia patients suitable for DPC. Germline-derived CDR1 and CDR2 are DFQATT and SNEGSKA (reference sequence). The CDR3 contains 13 residues. The ends were cut back, 5 bases at V and 4 bases at J, with 14 bases in the middle. The sample was whole blood, taken in connection with sensitization to the hapten diphenylcyclopropenone (DPC). The receptor comes from a woman under 30 with alopecia areata. Some clones in this sample may be carry-over from other donors' samples. The chain joins TRBV20-1 to TRBJ2-5; possible D gene TRBD1, 6 bases. The CDR3 bases are TGCAGTGCTCCACAGGGATATAGAGAGACCCAGTACTTC. Encoded protein: CSAPQGYRETQYF.